This T cell receptor beta chain was observed in a study of blood T cell repertoires in COVID-19. Per the original data handling: Amplifying reference gene primers gave estimates of nucleated cell counts. Here immunoSEQ multiplex PCR was the method, and the copy in TCRdb shows in-frame clones only, minus some. Clone size and the V and J calls come from that table; the DNA yielded D and trimming. The table shows hundreds of thousands of clones, with nearly 90% occurring only once. CDR3 length: 12 residues. Germline V lookup: CDR1 MNHEY, CDR2 SVGAGI. V dropped 5 bases and J dropped 6 bases, with 7 bases sitting between them. The Seattle site enrolled patients during active infection and followed them longitudinally.

The specimen sequenced was peripheral blood. V gene TRBV6-5 combines with J gene TRBJ2-2; D call uncertain. The TCR originated in a man aged 18 to 30 with COVID-19, enrolled during active disease. The CDR3 nucleotides are TGTGCCAGCAGTAAACGCGCCGGGGAGCTGTTTTTT. Translation gives CASSKRAGELFF.